The entry below gives a single T cell receptor (beta chain) sequence along with its context. The junction shows a germline mismatch at one end, possibly a read error. These data originate in a study of blood T cell repertoires in COVID-19. Looking at the study overall: The study drew acute and convalescent COVID-19 samples from the United States, Italy and Spain. PBMCs, B-cell-depleted T cells, or T cells provided the cDNA or gDNA that made up the material.

Study processing details: Estimation of nucleated cell counts relied on the amplification of reference gene primers. The data were produced by immunoSEQ multiplex PCR, yet TCRdb's version contains in-frame clones alone and is incomplete. The DNA gave D and trimming, while V, J and clone size come from that table. The sample records 120,000 or so clones, approximately 87% being singletons. The V gene's germline CDR1 is SEHNR and CDR2 FQNEAQ (reference sequence). This CDR3 is built from 12 residues. The specimen was peripheral blood. The chain has TRBV7-9 and TRBJ2-3; D not certain. The TCR sequence derives from a man aged 65 to 85 who had recovered from COVID-19. The CDR3 sequence is CASSLALLPPHF. For the CDR3, the DNA is TGTGCCAGCAGCTTAGCTCTCCTTCCCCCCCATTTT.